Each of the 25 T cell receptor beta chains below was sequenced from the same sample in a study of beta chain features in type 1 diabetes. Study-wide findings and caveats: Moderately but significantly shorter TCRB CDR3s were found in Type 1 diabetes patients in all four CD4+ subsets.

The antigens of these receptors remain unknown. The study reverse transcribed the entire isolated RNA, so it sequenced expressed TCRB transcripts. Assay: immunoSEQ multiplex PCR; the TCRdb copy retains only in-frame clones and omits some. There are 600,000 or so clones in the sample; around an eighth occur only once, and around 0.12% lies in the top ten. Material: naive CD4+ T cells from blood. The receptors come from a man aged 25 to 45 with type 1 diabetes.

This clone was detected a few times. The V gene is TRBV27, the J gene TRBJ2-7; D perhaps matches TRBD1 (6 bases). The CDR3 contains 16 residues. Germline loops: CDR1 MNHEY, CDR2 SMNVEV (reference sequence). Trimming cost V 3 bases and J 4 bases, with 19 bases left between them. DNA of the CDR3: TGTGCCAGCAGTTTGTGGTCAGGAACAGGGTGGTACGAGCAGTACTTC. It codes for CASSLWSGTGWYEQYF.

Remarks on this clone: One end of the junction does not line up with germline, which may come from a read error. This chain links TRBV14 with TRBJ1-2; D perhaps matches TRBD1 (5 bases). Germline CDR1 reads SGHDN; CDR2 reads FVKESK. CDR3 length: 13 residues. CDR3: CASSQERGYGHTF. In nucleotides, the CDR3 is TGTGCCAGCAGCCAAGAGCGGGGCTATGGCCACACCTTC.

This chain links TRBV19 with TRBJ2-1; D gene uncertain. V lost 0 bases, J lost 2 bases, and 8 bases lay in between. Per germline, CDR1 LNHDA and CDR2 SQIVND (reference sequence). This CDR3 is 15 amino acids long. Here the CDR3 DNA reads TGTGCCAGTAGTATAGACACCTGGACCTACAATGAGCAGTTCTTC. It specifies CASSIDTWTYNEQFF.

The CDR3 DNA reads as TGTGCCAGCAGCTCGGTTCCGGCACTTCAAGAGACCCAGTACTTC. Its protein product is CASSSVPALQETQYF. The V gene is TRBV5-6, the J gene TRBJ2-5; no reliable D call. V lost 3 bases and J 2 bases, leaving 14 bases between the germline ends. Looked up from germline, CDR1 is SGHDT and CDR2 is YYEEEE. This CDR3 has 15 amino acids. The variable domain in full, with the rest retrieved from reference TRBV5-6 and TRBJ2-5, is DAGVTQSPTHLIKTRGQQVTLRCSPKSGHDTVSWYQQALGQGPQFIFQYYEEEERQRGNFPDRFSGHQFPNYSSELNVNALLLGDSALYLCASSSVPALQETQYFGPGTRLLVL.

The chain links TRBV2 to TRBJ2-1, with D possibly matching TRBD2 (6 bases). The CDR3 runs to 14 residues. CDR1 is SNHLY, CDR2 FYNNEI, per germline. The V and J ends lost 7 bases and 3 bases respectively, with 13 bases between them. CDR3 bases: TGTGCCAGCACTCAGGAGGGCAGCTACAATGAGCAGTTCTTC. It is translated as CASTQEGSYNEQFF.

The CDR3 bases are TGTGCCAGCAGTGATCAATGGACAGGGAATAATTCACCCCTCCACTTT. It specifies CASSDQWTGNNSPLHF. This chain links TRBV2 with TRBJ1-6, with TRBD1 matching over 8 bases. Trimming removed 3 bases from V and 5 bases from J; junction bases left unmatched: 6. The CDR3 consists of 16 residues. Germline lookup yields CDR1 SNHLY and CDR2 FYNNEI.

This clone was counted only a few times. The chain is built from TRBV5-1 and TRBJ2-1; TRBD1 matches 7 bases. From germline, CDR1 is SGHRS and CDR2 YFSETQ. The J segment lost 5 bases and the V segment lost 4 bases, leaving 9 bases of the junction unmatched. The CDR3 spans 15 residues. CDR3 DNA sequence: TGCGCCAGCAGCGTAGACAGGGTATCGGACAATGAGCAGTTCTTC. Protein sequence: CASSVDRVSDNEQFF.

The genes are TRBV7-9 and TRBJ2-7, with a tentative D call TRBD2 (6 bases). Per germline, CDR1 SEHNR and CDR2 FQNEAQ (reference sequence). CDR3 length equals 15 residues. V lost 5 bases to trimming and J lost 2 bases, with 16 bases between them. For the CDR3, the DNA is TGTGCCAGCAGCCAGATGGGCTCGGGAGCCTACGAGCAGTACTTC. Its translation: CASSQMGSGAYEQYF.

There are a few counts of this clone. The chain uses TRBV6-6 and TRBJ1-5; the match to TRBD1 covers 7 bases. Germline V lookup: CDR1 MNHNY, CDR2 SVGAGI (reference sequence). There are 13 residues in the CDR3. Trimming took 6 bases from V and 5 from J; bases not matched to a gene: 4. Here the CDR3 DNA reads TGTGCCAGCAGGCGACAGGGAGATCAGCCCCAGCATTTT. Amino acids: CASRRQGDQPQHF.

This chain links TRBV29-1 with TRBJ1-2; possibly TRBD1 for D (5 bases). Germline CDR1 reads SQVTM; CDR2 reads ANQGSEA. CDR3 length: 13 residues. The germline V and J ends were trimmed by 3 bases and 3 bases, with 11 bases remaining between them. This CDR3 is CSVDMTAYYGYTF. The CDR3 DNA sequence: TGCAGCGTTGATATGACAGCTTACTATGGCTACACCTTC.

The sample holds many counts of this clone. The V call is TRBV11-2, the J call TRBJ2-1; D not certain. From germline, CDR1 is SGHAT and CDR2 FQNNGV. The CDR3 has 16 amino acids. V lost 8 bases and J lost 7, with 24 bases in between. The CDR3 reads CASLRTSVPLGNEQFF. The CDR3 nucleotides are TGTGCCAGCCTCCGTACGAGCGTCCCTCTTGGGAATGAGCAGTTCTTC.

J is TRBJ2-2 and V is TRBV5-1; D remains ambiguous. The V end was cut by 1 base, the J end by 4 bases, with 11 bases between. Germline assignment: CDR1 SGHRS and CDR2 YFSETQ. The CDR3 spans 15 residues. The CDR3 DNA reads TGCGCCAGCAGCTTGCGGCAGTTAGGCACCGGGGAGCTGTTTTTT. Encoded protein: CASSLRQLGTGELFF.

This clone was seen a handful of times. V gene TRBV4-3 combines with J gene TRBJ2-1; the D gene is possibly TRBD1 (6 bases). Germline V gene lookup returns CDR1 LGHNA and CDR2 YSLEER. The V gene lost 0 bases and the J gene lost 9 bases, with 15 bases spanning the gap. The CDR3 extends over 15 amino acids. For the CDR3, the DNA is TGCGCCAGCAGCCAAGAGCAACAGGGTAGCTTTGAGCAGTTCTTC. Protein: CASSQEQQGSFEQFF.

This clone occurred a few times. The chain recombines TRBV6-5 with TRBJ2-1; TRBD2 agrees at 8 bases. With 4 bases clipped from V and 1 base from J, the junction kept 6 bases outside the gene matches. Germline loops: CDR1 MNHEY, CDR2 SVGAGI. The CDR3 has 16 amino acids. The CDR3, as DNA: TGTGCCAGCAGTTCGGGAGGGACGCCTTCCTACAATGAGCAGTTCTTC. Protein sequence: CASSSGGTPSYNEQFF.

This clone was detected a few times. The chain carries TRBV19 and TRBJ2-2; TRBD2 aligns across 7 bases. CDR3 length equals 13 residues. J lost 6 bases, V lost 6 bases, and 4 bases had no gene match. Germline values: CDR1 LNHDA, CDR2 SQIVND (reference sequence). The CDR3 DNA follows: TGTGCCAGTAGCCGCGGGGGTTCCGGGGAGCTGTTTTTT. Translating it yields CASSRGGSGELFF.

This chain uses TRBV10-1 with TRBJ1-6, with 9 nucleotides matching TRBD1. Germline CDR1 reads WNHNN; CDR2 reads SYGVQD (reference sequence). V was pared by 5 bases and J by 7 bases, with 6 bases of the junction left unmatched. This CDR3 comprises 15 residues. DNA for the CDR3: TGCGCCAGCAGTAAGGGACAGGGAGGAAATTCACCCCTCCACTTT. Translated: CASSKGQGGNSPLHF.

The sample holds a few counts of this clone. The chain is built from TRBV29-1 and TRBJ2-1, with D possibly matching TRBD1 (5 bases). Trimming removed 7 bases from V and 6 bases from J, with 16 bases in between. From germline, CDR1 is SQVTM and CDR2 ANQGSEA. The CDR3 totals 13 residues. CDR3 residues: CSAARGLGNEQFF. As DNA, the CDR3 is TGCAGCGCTGCTAGGGGTTTAGGCAATGAGCAGTTCTTC.

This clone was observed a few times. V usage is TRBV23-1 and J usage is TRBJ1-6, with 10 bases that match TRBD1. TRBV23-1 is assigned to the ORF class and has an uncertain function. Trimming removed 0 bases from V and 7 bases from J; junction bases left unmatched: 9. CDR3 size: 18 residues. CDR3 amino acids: CASSQSARTGGRNSPLHF. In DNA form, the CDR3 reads TGCGCCAGCAGTCAATCTGCTCGGACAGGGGGGAGGAATTCACCCCTCCACTTT.

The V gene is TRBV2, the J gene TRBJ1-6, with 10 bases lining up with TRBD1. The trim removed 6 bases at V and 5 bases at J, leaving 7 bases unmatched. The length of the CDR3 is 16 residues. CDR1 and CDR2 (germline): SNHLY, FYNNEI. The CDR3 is CASSPDRGKDNSPLHF. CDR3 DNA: TGTGCCAGCAGCCCGGACAGGGGGAAGGATAATTCACCCCTCCACTTT.

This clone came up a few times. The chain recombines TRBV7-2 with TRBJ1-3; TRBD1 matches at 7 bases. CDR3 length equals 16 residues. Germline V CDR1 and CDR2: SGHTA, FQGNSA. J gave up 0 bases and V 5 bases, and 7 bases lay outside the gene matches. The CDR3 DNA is TGTGCCAGCAGCGTACAGGGGATGCCCTCTGGAAACACCATATATTTT. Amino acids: CASSVQGMPSGNTIYF.

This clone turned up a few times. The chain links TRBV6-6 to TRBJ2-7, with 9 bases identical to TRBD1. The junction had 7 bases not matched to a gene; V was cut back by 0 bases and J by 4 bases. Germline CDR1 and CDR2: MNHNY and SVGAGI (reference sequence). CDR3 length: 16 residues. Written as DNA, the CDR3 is TGTGCCAGCAGTTACTCAAGTCCGGGACAGGGTTACGAGCAGTACTTC. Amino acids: CASSYSSPGQGYEQYF.

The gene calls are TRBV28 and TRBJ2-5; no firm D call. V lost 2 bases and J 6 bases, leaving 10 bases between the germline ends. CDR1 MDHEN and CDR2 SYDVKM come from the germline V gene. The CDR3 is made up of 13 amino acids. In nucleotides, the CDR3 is TGTGCCAGCAGTTTACCTGCCCTGAAGACCCAGTACTTC. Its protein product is CASSLPALKTQYF.

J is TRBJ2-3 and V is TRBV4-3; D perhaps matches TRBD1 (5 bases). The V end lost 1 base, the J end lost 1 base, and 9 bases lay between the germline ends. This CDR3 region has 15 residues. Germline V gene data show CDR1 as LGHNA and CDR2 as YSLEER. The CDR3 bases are TGCGCCAGCAGCCAAGGGGGCCAGGGCACAGATACGCAGTATTTT. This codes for CASSQGGQGTDTQYF.

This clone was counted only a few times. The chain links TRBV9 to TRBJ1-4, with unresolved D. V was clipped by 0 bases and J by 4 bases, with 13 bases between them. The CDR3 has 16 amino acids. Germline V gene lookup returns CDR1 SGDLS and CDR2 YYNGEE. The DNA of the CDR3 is TGTGCCAGCAGCGTAGGAGAACAGAAATTTAATGAAAAACTGTTTTTT. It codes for CASSVGEQKFNEKLFF.

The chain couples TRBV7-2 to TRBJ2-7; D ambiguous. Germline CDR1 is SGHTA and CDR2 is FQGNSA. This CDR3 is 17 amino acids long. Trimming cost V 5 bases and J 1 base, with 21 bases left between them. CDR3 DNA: TGTGCCAGCAGCCTCAGCGTGGGTCTGGGTGGATCCTACGAGCAGTACTTC. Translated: CASSLSVGLGGSYEQYF.